This T cell receptor (beta chain) was retrieved from a study of cytomegalovirus exposure and HLA in healthy donors. Points from the study as a whole: Later on, a genetic analysis was performed. It linked a missense variant in DCLRE1C with V- and J-gene trimming of TCR beta.

The primer mix had 60 Vbeta and 13 Jbeta primers. Original handling: Roughly 11 million shared chains were among about 80 million unique TCR beta chains counted in a later analysis. TCRdb's table, derived via immunoSEQ multiplex PCR, lists solely in-frame clones and lacks some. The D gene and trimming were derived from the DNA, and the V and J assignments and clone size from that table. The sample has more than 110,000 clones; approximately 70% are singletons. As for this clone: Its specificity is not known.

CDR3 length: 13 amino acids. The V segment lost 3 bases and the J segment 10 bases; nucleotides outside the gene matches: 8. Germline V gene data show CDR1 as MNHNS and CDR2 as SASEGT. Sample: PBMCs. The TCR sequence derives from a woman aged 60-75 years in good health and CMV-seropositive. The chain is built from TRBV6-1 and TRBJ2-7, with 8 bases fitting TRBD1. CDR3 nucleotides: TGTGCCAGCAGTGAGCGCCAGGGGGCGATTCAGTACTTC. Translated: CASSERQGAIQYF.